This T cell receptor (beta chain) is from a study of shared clonotypes between healthy human individuals. A deep-level run was used for the assay. Measured with immunoSEQ multiplex PCR; TCRdb has only the in-frame clones, and not every one. This sample has about 980,000 clones, with less than 85% found just once. This clone was observed at least ten times. V was clipped by 10 bases and J by 8 bases; unmatched bases: 5. This CDR3 has 13 residues. CDR1 is SGHTA, CDR2 FQGNSA, per germline. Sequenced: memory CD4+ T cells sorted from blood. The subset was: CD45RA-negative fraction. The V call is TRBV7-2, the J call TRBJ1-6; 10 bases map to TRBD1. This TCR was recovered from a young man in good health. Here the CDR3 DNA reads TGTGCCACCACCGGACAGGGGGATTCACCCCTCCACTTT. This encodes CATTGQGDSPLHF.